The clone carrying this TCR beta chain was seen many times. This entry is derived from a study of T cells in Graves' hyperthyroidism and ophthalmopathy. Researchers took RNA transcripts and amplified the TCR beta CDR3 regions from them. HTBI primers were used for first-round RT-PCR of the TCR CDR3. From the multiplex PCR reads, TCRdb called clonotypes with MiXCR, one entry per CDR3 protein. The sample has under 250,000 distinct CDR3 sequences, 15% to 20% seen once. J was trimmed by 7 bases and V by 3 bases; bases with no gene match: 15. The CDR3 length is 17 residues. Germline V gives CDR1 KGHSH, CDR2 LQKENI.

The TCR was taken from a man aged 50-60 years with Graves' hyperthyroidism. Material for sequencing was blood. The chain has TRBV18 and TRBJ2-7; 10 bases are a match to TRBD2. CDR3 DNA sequence: TGTGCCAGCTCACCGTCATGGACTAGCGGCCAGTTCGGGGAGCAGTACTTC. Protein sequence: CASSPSWTSGQFGEQYF.